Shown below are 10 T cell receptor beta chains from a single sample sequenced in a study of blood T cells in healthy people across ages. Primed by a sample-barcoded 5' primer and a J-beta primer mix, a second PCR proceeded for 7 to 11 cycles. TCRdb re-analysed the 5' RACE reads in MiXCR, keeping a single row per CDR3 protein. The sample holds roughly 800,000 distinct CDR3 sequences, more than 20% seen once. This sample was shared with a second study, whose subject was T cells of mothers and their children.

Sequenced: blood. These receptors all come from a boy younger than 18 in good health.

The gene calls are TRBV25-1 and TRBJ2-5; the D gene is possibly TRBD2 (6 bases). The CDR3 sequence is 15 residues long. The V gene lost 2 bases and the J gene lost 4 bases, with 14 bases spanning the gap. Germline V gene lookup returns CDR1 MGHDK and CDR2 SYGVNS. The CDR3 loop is CASSESVGRGETQYF. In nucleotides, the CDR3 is TGTGCCAGCAGTGAAAGCGTCGGGAGAGGAGAGACCCAGTACTTC.

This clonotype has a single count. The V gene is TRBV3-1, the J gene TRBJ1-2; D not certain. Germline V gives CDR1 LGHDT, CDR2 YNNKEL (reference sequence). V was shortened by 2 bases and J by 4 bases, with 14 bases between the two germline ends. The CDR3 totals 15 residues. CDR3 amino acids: CASSQMKKRGYGYTF. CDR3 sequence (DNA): TGTGCCAGCAGCCAAATGAAGAAGAGAGGCTATGGCTACACCTTC.

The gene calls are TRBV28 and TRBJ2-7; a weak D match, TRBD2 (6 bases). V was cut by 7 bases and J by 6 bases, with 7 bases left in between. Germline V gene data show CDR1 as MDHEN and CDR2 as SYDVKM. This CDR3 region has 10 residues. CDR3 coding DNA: TGTGCCAGCATGGGAGGCGAGCAGTACTTC. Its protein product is CASMGGEQYF.

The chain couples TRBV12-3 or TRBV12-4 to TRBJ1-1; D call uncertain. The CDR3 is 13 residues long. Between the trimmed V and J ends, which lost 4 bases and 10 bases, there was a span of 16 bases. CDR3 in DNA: TGTGCCAGCAGTTCCGGTGATAGGGCTGGAGCTTTCTTT. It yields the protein CASSSGDRAGAFF.

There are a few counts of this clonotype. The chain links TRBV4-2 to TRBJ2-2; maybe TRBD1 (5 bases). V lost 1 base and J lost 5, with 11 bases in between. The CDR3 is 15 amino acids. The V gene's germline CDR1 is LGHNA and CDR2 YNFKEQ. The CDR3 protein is CASSQAEQDTGELFF. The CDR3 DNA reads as TGTGCCAGCAGCCAAGCAGAACAGGATACCGGGGAGCTGTTTTTT.

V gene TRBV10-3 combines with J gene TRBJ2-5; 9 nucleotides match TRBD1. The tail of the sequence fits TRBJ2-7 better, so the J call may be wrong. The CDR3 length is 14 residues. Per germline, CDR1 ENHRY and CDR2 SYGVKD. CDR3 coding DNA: TGTGCCATCAGGGGACAGGGCGGTGTCTACGAGCAGTACTTC. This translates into CAIRGQGGVYEQYF.

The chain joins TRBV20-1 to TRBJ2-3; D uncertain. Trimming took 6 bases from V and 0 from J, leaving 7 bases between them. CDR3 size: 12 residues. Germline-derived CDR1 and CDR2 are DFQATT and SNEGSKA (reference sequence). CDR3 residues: CSAWGSTDTQYF. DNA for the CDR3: TGCAGTGCGTGGGGAAGCACAGATACGCAGTATTTT.

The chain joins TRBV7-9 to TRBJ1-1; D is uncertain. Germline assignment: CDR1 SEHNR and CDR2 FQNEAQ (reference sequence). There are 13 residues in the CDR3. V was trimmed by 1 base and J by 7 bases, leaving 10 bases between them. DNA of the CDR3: TGTGCCAGCAGCTTAGGACCCACGAGTGAAGCTTTCTTT. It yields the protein CASSLGPTSEAFF.

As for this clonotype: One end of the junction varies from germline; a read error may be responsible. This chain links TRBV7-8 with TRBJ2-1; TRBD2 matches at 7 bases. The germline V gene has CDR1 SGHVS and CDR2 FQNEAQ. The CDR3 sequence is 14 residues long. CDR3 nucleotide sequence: TGTGCTAGCAGCTACGGACTAGACTACAATGAGCAGTTCTTC. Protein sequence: CASSYGLDYNEQFF.

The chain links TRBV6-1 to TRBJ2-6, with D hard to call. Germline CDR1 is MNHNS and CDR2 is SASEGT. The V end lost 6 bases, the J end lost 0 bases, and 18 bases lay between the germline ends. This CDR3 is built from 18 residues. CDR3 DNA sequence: TGTGCCAGCAGCACAATTGAGGTCTCCAGCTCTGGGGCCAACGTCCTGACTTTC. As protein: CASSTIEVSSSGANVLTF.